A single sample gave rise to the 10 T cell receptor beta chains below, sequenced in a study of blood T cell repertoires in COVID-19. Clones were read by immunoSEQ multiplex PCR, and TCRdb kept only the in-frame ones, dropping some. The sample has about 160,000 clones, 81% seen once; the top ten hold approximately 11%. Specimen: peripheral blood. The receptors shown here come from a human donor in a cohort sampled during active COVID-19.

The chain has TRBV3-1 (or the pseudogene TRBV3-2) and TRBJ1-5; 10 positions agree with TRBD1. V shed 9 bases, J shed 6 bases, and the junction held 11 bases outside the gene matches. The CDR3 spans 15 residues. Germline loops: CDR1 LGHDT, CDR2 YNNKEL (reference sequence). In DNA, the CDR3 is TGTGCCAGTTCCCCCGGGACAGGGGTAGTTCAGCCCCAGCATTTT. Translation: CASSPGTGVVQPQHF.

The chain combines TRBV4-3 with TRBJ2-7, with D tentatively TRBD2 (6 bases). Germline CDR1 is LGHNA and CDR2 is YSLEER. There are 16 residues in the CDR3. Trimming cost V 5 bases and J 4 bases, with 21 bases left between them. The CDR3 sequence: CASSFSLGGMWYEQYF. CDR3 nucleotide sequence: TGCGCCAGCAGCTTCTCGTTGGGGGGAATGTGGTACGAGCAGTACTTC.

J is TRBJ2-5 and V is TRBV6-5; TRBD1 agrees at 8 bases. The CDR3 consists of 16 residues. V lost 1 base and J lost 0; bases outside the gene matches: 4. The germline gives CDR1 MNHEY, CDR2 SVGAGI. CDR3 region: CASSYYRGLYQETQYF. The CDR3 bases are TGTGCCAGCAGTTACTACAGGGGGTTGTACCAAGAGACCCAGTACTTC.

V and J are TRBV24-1 and TRBJ2-3; 8 nucleotides agree with TRBD2. CDR1 and CDR2 from the germline V gene are KGHDR and SFDVKD. The CDR3 covers 17 residues. After removal of 2 bases from V and 4 bases from J, the junction contained 10 bases not matched to a gene. CDR3 amino acids: CATSDSLGSGNPDTQYF. Here the CDR3 DNA reads TGTGCCACCAGTGATTCTCTCGGTAGCGGGAACCCAGATACGCAGTATTTT.

The V call is TRBV7-9, the J call TRBJ2-1, with unresolved D. CDR1 SEHNR and CDR2 FQNEAQ come from the germline V gene (reference sequence). V lost 1 base and J lost 4, with 8 bases in between. The CDR3 length is 14 residues. CDR3 nucleotide sequence: TGTGCCAGCAGCTTAGTTTCCGGTTACAATGAGCAGTTCTTC. This sequence encodes CASSLVSGYNEQFF.

V gene TRBV7-9 combines with J gene TRBJ2-3, with no clear D. Germline V gene data show CDR1 as SEHNR and CDR2 as FQNEAQ (reference sequence). CDR3 length: 13 amino acids. Trimming shortened V by 7 bases and J by 1 base, and 9 bases separated the two germline ends. The CDR3 DNA reads TGTGCCAGCACTACCCGGGGCACAGATACGCAGTATTTT. Translated, it gives CASTTRGTDTQYF.

The chain employs TRBV30 and TRBJ2-1; no clear D gene. The germline V gene has CDR1 GTSNPN and CDR2 SVGIG (reference sequence). This CDR3 has 13 amino acids. Deletions cut 8 bases from V and 2 bases from J, with 13 bases between. The CDR3, as DNA: TGTGCCACTTCCTGGCAGGCCTACAATGAGCAGTTCTTC. Translation: CATSWQAYNEQFF.

This CDR3 reads CASSEDRGVTGELFF. CDR3 DNA sequence: TGTGCCAGCAGTGAAGACAGGGGGGTCACCGGGGAGCTGTTTTTT. The rearrangement joins TRBV25-1 to TRBJ2-2; 9 nucleotides match TRBD1. V lost 2 bases and J lost 4; bases outside the gene matches: 2. The CDR3 sequence is 15 residues long. Germline V CDR1 and CDR2: MGHDK, SYGVNS.

The V call is TRBV5-6, the J call TRBJ1-5, with a weak D call TRBD1 (5 bases). CDR3 length: 14 amino acids. From germline, CDR1 is SGHDT and CDR2 YYEEEE. V was shortened by 1 base and J by 7 bases, with 12 bases between the two germline ends. The CDR3 nucleotides are TGTGCCAGCAGCTTGCGGGCCGGGGGGCAGCCCCAGCATTTT. As protein: CASSLRAGGQPQHF.

This clone was picked up a small number of times. The CDR3 protein is CASSSRQGIRNQPQHF. CDR3 in DNA: TGTGCCAGCAGTTCTCGACAGGGAATAAGGAATCAGCCCCAGCATTTT. The V gene is TRBV6-5, the J gene TRBJ1-5, with 7 bases matching TRBD1. Germline-derived CDR1 and CDR2 are MNHEY and SVGAGI. V was clipped by 4 bases and J by 4 bases; unmatched bases: 10. The CDR3 has 16 residues.